This passage covers 18 T cell receptor beta chains from one sample sequenced in a study of T cell repertoires in cytomegalovirus infection. Using its own MiXCR run on the reads, TCRdb lists one record per CDR3 protein. The table lists about 310,000 distinct CDR3 sequences, roughly 15% of them singletons. Sequencing input: PBMCs. These receptors came from a human donor in good health (CMV status not recorded). Some clones in this sample may be carry-over from other donors' samples.

This clonotype has at least ten counts. The chain links TRBV7-2 to TRBJ2-7, with a weak D call TRBD1 (5 bases). V was shortened by 4 bases and J by 5 bases, with 12 bases between the two germline ends. CDR1 is SGHTA, CDR2 FQGNSA, per germline. This CDR3 is built from 13 residues. Here the CDR3 reads CASSSQGQDEQYF. For the CDR3, the DNA is TGTGCCAGCAGCTCGCAGGGCCAGGACGAGCAGTACTTC.

The chain employs TRBV3-1 and TRBJ1-6; D possibly corresponds to TRBD1 (5 bases). Germline V CDR1 and CDR2: LGHDT, YNNKEL (reference sequence). Trimming shortened V by 2 bases and J by 7 bases, and 15 bases separated the two germline ends. This CDR3 has 16 amino acids. The CDR3 DNA reads TGTGCCAGCAGCCAAAGGGACGGACTCTTGAATTCACCCCTCCACTTT. Translation: CASSQRDGLLNSPLHF.

The sample holds a few counts of this clonotype. The genes are TRBV2 and TRBJ1-1; 9 bases align to TRBD1. Germline V gene lookup returns CDR1 SNHLY and CDR2 FYNNEI. This CDR3 is 14 amino acids long. Germline trimming cut 6 bases from V and 5 bases from J; bases unmatched to any gene: 7. This chain's CDR3 is CASSWGQGTTEAFF. The DNA for the CDR3 is TGTGCCAGCAGCTGGGGACAGGGCACTACTGAAGCTTTCTTT. The full variable domain, completed using reference TRBV2 and TRBJ1-1, is EPEVTQTPSHQVTQMGQEVILRCVPISNHLYFYWYRQILGQKVEFLVSFYNNEISEKSEIFDDQFSVERPDGSNFTLKIRSTKLEDSAMYFCASSWGQGTTEAFFGQGTRLTVV.

V usage is TRBV6-5 and J usage is TRBJ2-7; D uncertain. The length of the CDR3 is 13 residues. Germline V lookup: CDR1 MNHEY, CDR2 SVGAGI. V was trimmed by 4 bases and J by 7 bases, leaving 14 bases between them. The CDR3 here is CASSFGPSGEQYF. CDR3 nucleotide sequence: TGTGCCAGCAGTTTTGGACCCAGTGGGGAGCAGTACTTC.

The chain couples TRBV7-9 to TRBJ1-1; D might be TRBD1 (6 bases). With 7 bases removed from V and 3 bases from J, the gap between germline ends came to 12 bases. CDR1 SEHNR and CDR2 FQNEAQ come from the germline V gene (reference sequence). CDR3 length equals 13 residues. The CDR3 loop is CASNPRQDTEAFF. The CDR3, as DNA: TGTGCCAGCAACCCGAGACAGGACACTGAAGCTTTCTTT.

The table lists this clonotype with many counts. V gene TRBV7-2 combines with J gene TRBJ1-5; D unclear. Trimming stripped 4 bases from V and 3 bases from J, with 7 bases between. The length of the CDR3 is 13 residues. Germline loops: CDR1 SGHTA, CDR2 FQGNSA. The CDR3 nucleotides are TGTGCCAGCAGCTCGGAACCCAATCAGCCCCAGCATTTT. Protein sequence: CASSSEPNQPQHF.

This chain uses TRBV6-8 with TRBJ1-6, with TRBD1 as a possible D gene (5 bases). This CDR3 comprises 17 residues. The germline CDR1 and CDR2 sequences are MNHGY and SAAAGT. V was cut by 6 bases and J by 5 bases, with 20 bases left in between. Here the CDR3 DNA reads TGTGCCAGCAGCGACCTACCGGGGCGCGCCAATAATTCACCCCTCCACTTT. Protein: CASSDLPGRANNSPLHF.

This clonotype was detected only once. The chain combines TRBV7-9 with TRBJ1-1; tentatively, D is TRBD1 (5 bases). With 3 bases removed from V and 7 bases from J, the gap between germline ends came to 12 bases. The CDR3 consists of 13 residues. Per the germline V gene, CDR1 is SEHNR and CDR2 is FQNEAQ (reference sequence). CDR3 amino acids: CASSFWGGNEAFF. Written as DNA, the CDR3 is TGTGCCAGCAGCTTTTGGGGGGGAAATGAAGCTTTCTTT.

The table lists this clonotype with many counts. The CDR3 DNA sequence: TGTGCCAGCAGCCCTGACCCGGGACTCTACACCGGGGAGCTGTTTTTT. It specifies CASSPDPGLYTGELFF. The V and J genes are TRBV7-2 and TRBJ2-2, with D perhaps matching TRBD2 (6 bases). V lost 5 bases and J lost 3, with 16 bases in between. This CDR3 has 16 amino acids. The germline V gene has CDR1 SGHTA and CDR2 FQGNSA. The full variable domain, in which reference TRBV7-2 and TRBJ2-2 provide the parts outside the CDR3, is GAGVSQSPSNKVTEKGKDVELRCDPISGHTALYWYRQSLGQGLEFLIYFQGNSAPDKSGLPSDRFSAERTGGSVSTLTIQRTQQEDSAVYLCASSPDPGLYTGELFFGEGSRLTVL.

This clonotype turned up a few times. The V and J genes are TRBV20-1 and TRBJ2-3; D perhaps matches TRBD2 (6 bases). The V gene's germline CDR1 is DFQATT and CDR2 SNEGSKA (reference sequence). This CDR3 region has 14 residues. Trimming shortened V by 5 bases and J by 3 bases, and 15 bases separated the two germline ends. CDR3 DNA: TGCAGTGCTCGGGGGACGCTACAGACAGATACGCAGTATTTT. Translation gives CSARGTLQTDTQYF.

In its sample, this clonotype was seen many times. The V and J genes are TRBV7-2 and TRBJ1-2, with TRBD1 as a possible D gene (6 bases). V lost 4 bases and J 8 bases, leaving 11 bases between the germline ends. The length of the CDR3 is 12 residues. Germline V gene sequence: CDR1 SGHTA, CDR2 FQGNSA. The CDR3 here is CASSSQGRGYTF. The CDR3 DNA follows: TGTGCCAGCAGCTCACAGGGCCGGGGCTACACCTTC.

The chain has TRBV20-1 and TRBJ2-3; no definite D call. The CDR3 extends over 15 amino acids. V dropped 3 bases and J dropped 0 bases, with 13 bases sitting between them. Germline V gives CDR1 DFQATT, CDR2 SNEGSKA (reference sequence). CDR3 amino acids: CSASLVTESTDTQYF. The CDR3 DNA is TGCAGTGCTAGTCTAGTGACGGAGAGCACAGATACGCAGTATTTT.

V usage is TRBV28 and J usage is TRBJ2-7; 7 positions agree with TRBD2. Germline V gene sequence: CDR1 MDHEN, CDR2 SYDVKM. Germline trimming cut 1 base from V and 2 bases from J; bases unmatched to any gene: 5. This CDR3 is built from 15 residues. The CDR3 spells CASSLSQAGAYEQYF. CDR3 sequence (DNA): TGTGCCAGCAGTTTATCCCAGGCGGGAGCCTACGAGCAGTACTTC.

This clonotype was counted many times. The V call is TRBV28, the J call TRBJ2-7; 9 bases match TRBD1. Per germline, CDR1 MDHEN and CDR2 SYDVKM. V lost 6 bases and J lost 4; bases outside the gene matches: 13. This CDR3 contains 16 residues. As DNA, the CDR3 is TGTGCCAGCAGCCAGAACCCGGGACAGGGTTTGTACGAGCAGTACTTC. Its translation is CASSQNPGQGLYEQYF. Using reference TRBV28 and TRBJ2-7 for the parts outside the CDR3, the full variable domain is DVKVTQSSRYLVKRTGEKVFLECVQDMDHENMFWYRQDPGLGLRLIYFSYDVKMKEKGDIPEGYSVSREKKERFSLILESASTNQTSMYLCASSQNPGQGLYEQYFGPGTRLTVT.

This clonotype appeared many times. The genes are TRBV27 and TRBJ2-7; 11 bases fit TRBD2. The CDR3 loop spans 14 amino acids. The ends lost 4 bases at V and 3 bases at J; junction bases unmatched: 2. The germline V gene has CDR1 MNHEY and CDR2 SMNVEV (reference sequence). CDR3 bases: TGTGCCAGCAGTTCCGGGACTAGCGGCTACGAGCAGTACTTC. This sequence encodes CASSSGTSGYEQYF.

This sequence joins TRBV19 and TRBJ2-2; D is undetermined. Germline CDR1 reads LNHDA; CDR2 reads SQIVND (reference sequence). V was cut by 6 bases and J by 0 bases, with 8 bases left in between. This CDR3 spans 14 amino acids. The DNA for the CDR3 is TGTGCCAGTAGGCAGGCCGCGAACACCGGGGAGCTGTTTTTT. This gives the protein CASRQAANTGELFF. Full variable domain (rest looked up from reference TRBV19 and TRBJ2-2): DGGITQSPKYLFRKEGQNVTLSCEQNLNHDAMYWYRQDPGQGLRLIYYSQIVNDFQKGDIAEGYSVSREKKESFPLTVTSAQKNPTAFYLCASRQAANTGELFFGEGSRLTVL.

The chain links TRBV7-9 to TRBJ1-6; TRBD1 aligns across 7 bases. Germline V lookup: CDR1 SEHNR, CDR2 FQNEAQ (reference sequence). This CDR3 is built from 13 residues. V was pared by 7 bases and J by 6 bases, with 3 bases of the junction left unmatched. DNA for the CDR3: TGTGCCAGCACCGACAGGGCTAATTCACCCCTCCACTTT. Translation: CASTDRANSPLHF.

DNA of the CDR3: TGCAGTGCTAGAGAGACAGGGGGCCTTGGAGGAAATCAGCCCCAGCATTTT. As protein: CSARETGGLGGNQPQHF. J is TRBJ1-5 and V is TRBV20-1; 10 bases match TRBD1. Germline V gene sequence: CDR1 DFQATT, CDR2 SNEGSKA (reference sequence). J gave up 4 bases and V 0 bases, and 9 bases lay outside the gene matches. The CDR3 totals 17 residues.